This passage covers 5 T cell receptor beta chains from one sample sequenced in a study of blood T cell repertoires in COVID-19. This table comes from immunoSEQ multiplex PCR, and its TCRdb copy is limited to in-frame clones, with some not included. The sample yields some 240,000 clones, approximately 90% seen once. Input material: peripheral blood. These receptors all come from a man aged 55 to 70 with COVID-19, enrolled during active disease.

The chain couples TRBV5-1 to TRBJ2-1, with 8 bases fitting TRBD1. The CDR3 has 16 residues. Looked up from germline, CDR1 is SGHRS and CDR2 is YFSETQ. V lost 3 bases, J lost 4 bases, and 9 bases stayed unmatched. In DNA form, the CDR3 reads TGCGCCAGCAGCTCGGGACAGGCCCCCCTTTACAATGAGCAGTTCTTC. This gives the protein CASSSGQAPLYNEQFF.

The CDR3 bases are TGTGCCAGCAGCCAAGGGACTAGCGGGGGCCGCCCCCGGGGGACCCAGTACTTC. Protein product: CASSQGTSGGRPRGTQYF. V is TRBV3-1 (or the pseudogene TRBV3-2) and J is TRBJ2-5, with 13 bases lining up with TRBD2. V shed 1 base, J shed 7 bases, and the junction held 12 bases outside the gene matches. Germline assignment: CDR1 LGHDT and CDR2 YNNKEL (reference sequence). The CDR3 is made up of 18 amino acids.

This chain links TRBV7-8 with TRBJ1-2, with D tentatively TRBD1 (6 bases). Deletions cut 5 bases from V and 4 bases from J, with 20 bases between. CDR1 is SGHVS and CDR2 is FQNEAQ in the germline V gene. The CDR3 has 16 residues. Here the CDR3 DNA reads TGTGCCAGCAGCCCGAGGGGTCCAGGGGCGGGCTATGGCTACACCTTC. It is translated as CASSPRGPGAGYGYTF.

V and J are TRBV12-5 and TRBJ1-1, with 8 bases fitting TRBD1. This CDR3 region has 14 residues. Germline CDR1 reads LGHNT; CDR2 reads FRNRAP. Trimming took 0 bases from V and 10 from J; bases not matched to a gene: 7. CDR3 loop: CASGLVPDRDGAFF. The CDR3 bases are TGTGCTAGTGGTTTGGTACCGGACAGGGACGGAGCTTTCTTT.

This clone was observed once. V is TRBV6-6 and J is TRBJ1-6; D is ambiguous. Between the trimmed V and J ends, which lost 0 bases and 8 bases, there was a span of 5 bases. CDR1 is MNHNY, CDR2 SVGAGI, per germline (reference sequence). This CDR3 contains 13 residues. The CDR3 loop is CASSYSGDSPLHF. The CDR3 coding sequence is TGTGCCAGCAGTTACTCGGGCGATTCACCCCTCCACTTT.